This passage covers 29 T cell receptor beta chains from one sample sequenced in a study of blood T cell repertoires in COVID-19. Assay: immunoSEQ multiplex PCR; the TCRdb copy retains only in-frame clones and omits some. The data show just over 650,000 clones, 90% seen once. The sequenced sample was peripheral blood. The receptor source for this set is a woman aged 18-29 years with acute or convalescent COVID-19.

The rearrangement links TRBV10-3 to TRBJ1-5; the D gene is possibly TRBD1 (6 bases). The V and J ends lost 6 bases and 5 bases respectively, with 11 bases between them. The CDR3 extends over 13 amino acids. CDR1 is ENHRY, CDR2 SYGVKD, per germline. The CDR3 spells CAIRTSGDQPQHF. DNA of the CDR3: TGTGCCATCAGGACCTCAGGGGATCAGCCCCAGCATTTT.

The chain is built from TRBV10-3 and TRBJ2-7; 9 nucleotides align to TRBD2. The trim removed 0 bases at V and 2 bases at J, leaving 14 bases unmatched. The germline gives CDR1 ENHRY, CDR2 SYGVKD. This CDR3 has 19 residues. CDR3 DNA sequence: TGTGCCATCAGTGAGTCTAAGGGCGGCGCGGGGGGGAAAACCTACGAGCAGTACTTC. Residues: CAISESKGGAGGKTYEQYF.

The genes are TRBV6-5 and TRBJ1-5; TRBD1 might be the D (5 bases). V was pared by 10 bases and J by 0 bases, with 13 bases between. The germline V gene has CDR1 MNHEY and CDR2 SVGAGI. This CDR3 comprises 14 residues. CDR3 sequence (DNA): TGTGCCACCCGACAGACCTATAGCAATCAGCCCCAGCATTTT. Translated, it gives CATRQTYSNQPQHF.

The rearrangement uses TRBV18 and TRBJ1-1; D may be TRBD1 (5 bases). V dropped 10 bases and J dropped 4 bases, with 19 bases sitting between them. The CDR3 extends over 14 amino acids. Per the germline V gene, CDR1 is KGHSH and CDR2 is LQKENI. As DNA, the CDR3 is TGTGCCACCACCTTAAGCTTAGGGGTCACTGAAGCTTTCTTT. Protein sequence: CATTLSLGVTEAFF.

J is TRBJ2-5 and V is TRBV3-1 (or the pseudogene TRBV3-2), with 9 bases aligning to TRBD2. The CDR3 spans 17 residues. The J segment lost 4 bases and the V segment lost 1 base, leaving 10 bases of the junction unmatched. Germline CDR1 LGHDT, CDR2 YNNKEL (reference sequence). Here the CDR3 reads CASSQGVAGGRRETQYF. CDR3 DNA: TGTGCCAGCAGCCAAGGAGTGGCGGGGGGGCGGCGAGAGACCCAGTACTTC.

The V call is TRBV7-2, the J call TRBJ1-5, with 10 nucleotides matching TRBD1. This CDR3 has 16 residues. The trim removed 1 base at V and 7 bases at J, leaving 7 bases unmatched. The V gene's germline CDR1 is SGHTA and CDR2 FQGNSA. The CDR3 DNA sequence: TGTGCCAGCAGCTTAGTCGGGACAGGGGTTCGCCAGCCCCAGCATTTT. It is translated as CASSLVGTGVRQPQHF.

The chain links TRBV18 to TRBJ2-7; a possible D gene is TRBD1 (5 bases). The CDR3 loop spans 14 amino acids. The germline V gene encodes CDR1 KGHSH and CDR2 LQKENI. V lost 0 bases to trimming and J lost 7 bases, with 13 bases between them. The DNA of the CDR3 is TGTGCCAGCTCACCACCCTCGCTGGGGCAGGAGCAGTACTTC. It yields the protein CASSPPSLGQEQYF.

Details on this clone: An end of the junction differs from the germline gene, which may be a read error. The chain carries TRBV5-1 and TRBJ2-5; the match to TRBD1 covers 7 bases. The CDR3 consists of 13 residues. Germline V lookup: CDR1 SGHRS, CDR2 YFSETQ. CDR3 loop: CASSLEQGSPKNF. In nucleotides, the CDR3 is TGCGCCAGCAGCTTGGAACAGGGGTCCCCCAAGAACTTC.

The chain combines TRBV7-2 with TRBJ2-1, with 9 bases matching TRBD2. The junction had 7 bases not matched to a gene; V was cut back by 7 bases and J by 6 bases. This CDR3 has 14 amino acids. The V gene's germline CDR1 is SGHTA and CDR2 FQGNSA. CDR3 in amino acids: CASNLAGGFNEQFF. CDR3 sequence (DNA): TGTGCCAGCAACTTGGCGGGGGGGTTCAATGAGCAGTTCTTC.

This chain's CDR3 is CASSPSVGPPNEQFF. The CDR3 coding sequence is TGTGCCAGTAGTCCTTCCGTGGGGCCCCCCAATGAGCAGTTCTTC. The V and J genes are TRBV19 and TRBJ2-1; D might be TRBD1 (5 bases). Trimming took 5 bases from V and 6 from J, leaving 17 bases between them. There are 15 residues in the CDR3. Germline V gene lookup returns CDR1 LNHDA and CDR2 SQIVND (reference sequence). The entire variable domain, with the rest obtained from reference TRBV19 and TRBJ2-1, is as follows: DGGITQSPKYLFRKEGQNVTLSCEQNLNHDAMYWYRQDPGQGLRLIYYSQIVNDFQKGDIAEGYSVSREKKESFPLTVTSAQKNPTAFYLCASSPSVGPPNEQFFGPGTRLTVL.

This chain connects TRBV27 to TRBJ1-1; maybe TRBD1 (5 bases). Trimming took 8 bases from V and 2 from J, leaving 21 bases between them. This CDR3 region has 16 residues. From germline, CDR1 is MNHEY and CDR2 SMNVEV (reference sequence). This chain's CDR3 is CASHLRWGELNTEAFF. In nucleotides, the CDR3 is TGTGCCAGCCACCTCCGTTGGGGGGAACTCAACACTGAAGCTTTCTTT.

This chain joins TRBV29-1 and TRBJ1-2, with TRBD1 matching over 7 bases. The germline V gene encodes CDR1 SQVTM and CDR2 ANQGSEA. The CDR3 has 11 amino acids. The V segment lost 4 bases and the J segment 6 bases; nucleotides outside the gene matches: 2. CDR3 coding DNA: TGCAGCGTTGGGACAGGCAATGGCTACACCTTC. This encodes CSVGTGNGYTF.

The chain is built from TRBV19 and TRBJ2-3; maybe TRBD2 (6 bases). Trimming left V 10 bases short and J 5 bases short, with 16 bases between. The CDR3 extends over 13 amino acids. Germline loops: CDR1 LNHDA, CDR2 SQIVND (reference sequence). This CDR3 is CAISGQQGDTQYF. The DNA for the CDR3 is TGTGCCATCAGCGGGCAGCAGGGAGATACGCAGTATTTT.

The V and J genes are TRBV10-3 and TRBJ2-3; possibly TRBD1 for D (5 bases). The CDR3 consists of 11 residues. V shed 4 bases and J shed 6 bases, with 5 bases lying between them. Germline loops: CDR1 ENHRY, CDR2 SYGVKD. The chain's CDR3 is CAISAGDTQYF. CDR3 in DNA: TGTGCCATCAGTGCAGGGGATACGCAGTATTTT.

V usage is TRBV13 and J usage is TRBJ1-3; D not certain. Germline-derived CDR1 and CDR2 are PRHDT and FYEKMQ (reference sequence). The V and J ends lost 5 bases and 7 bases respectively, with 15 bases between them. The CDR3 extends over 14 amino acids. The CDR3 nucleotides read TGTGCCAGCAGCCCTCGGGAAGTCGGCAACACCATATATTTT. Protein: CASSPREVGNTIYF.

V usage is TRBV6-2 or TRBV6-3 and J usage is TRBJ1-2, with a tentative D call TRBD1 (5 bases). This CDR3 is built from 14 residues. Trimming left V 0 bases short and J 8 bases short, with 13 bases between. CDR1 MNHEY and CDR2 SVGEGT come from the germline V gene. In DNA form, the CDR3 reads TGTGCCAGCAGTTACTCCGCGGCAGGGAGGGGCTACACCTTC. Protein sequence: CASSYSAAGRGYTF.

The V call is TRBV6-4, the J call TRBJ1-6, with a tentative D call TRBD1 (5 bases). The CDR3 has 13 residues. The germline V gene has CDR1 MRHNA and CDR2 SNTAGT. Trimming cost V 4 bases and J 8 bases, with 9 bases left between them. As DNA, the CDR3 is TGTGCCAGCAGTGCCAGGGCGGATTCACCCCTCCACTTT. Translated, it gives CASSARADSPLHF.

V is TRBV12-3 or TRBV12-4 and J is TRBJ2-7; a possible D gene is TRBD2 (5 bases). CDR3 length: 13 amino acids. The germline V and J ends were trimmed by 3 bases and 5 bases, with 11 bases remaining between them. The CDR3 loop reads CASSFLTLDEQYF. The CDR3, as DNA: TGTGCCAGCAGTTTCTTGACACTAGACGAGCAGTACTTC.

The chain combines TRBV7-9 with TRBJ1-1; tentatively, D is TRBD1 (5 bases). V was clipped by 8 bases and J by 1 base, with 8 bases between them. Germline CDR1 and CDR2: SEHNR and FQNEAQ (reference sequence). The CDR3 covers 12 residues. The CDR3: CASHTGNTEAFF. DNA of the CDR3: TGTGCCAGCCACACAGGGAACACTGAAGCTTTCTTT.

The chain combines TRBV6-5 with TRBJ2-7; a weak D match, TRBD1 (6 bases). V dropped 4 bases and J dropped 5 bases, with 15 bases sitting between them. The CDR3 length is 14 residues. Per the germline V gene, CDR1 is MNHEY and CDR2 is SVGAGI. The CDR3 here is CASSFQGNWHEQYF. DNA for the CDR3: TGTGCCAGCAGTTTCCAGGGGAATTGGCACGAGCAGTACTTC.

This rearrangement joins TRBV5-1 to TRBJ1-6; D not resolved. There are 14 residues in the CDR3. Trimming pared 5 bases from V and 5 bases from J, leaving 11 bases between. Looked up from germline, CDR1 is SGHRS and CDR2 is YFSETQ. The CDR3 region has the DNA TGCGCCAGCAGGCTGGTCAGTAATAATTCACCCCTCCACTTT. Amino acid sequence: CASRLVSNNSPLHF.

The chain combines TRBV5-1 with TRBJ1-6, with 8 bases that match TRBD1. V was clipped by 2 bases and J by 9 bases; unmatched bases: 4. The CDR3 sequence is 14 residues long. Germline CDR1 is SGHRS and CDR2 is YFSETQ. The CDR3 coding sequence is TGCGCCAGCAGCTTTGGACAGGGTGCTTCACCCCTCCACTTT. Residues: CASSFGQGASPLHF.

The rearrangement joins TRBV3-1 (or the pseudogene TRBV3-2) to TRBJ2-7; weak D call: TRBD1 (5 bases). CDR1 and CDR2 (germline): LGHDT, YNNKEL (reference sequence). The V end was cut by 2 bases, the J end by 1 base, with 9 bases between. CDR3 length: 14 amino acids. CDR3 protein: CASSQQGRSYEQYF. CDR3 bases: TGTGCCAGCAGCCAACAGGGAAGGTCCTACGAGCAGTACTTC.

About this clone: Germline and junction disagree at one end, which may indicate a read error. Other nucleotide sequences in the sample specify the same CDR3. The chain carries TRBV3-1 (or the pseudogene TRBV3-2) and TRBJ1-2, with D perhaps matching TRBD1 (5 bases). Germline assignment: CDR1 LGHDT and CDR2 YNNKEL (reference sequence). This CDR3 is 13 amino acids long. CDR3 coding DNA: TGTGCCAGCAGGTCGGACAAGAACTATGGCTACACTTTC. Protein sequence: CASRSDKNYGYTF.

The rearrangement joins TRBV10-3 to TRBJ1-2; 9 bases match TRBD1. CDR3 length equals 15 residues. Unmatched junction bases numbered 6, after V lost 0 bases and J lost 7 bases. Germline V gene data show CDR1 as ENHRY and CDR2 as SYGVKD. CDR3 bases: TGTGCCATCAGTGAGTCGGTACAGGGGGCTTCTGGCTACACCTTC. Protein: CAISESVQGASGYTF.

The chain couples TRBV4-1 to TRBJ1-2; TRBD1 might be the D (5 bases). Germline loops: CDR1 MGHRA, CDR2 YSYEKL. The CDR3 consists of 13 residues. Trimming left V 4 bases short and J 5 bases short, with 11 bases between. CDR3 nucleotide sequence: TGCGCCAGCAGCCTCGAGCAGGGTTATGGCTACACCTTC. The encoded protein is CASSLEQGYGYTF.

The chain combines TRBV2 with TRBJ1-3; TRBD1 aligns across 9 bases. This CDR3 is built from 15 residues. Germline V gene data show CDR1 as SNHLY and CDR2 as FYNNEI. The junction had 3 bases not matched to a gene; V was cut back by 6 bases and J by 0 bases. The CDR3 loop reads CASRRDRVSGNTIYF. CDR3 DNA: TGTGCCAGCAGGAGGGACAGGGTCTCTGGAAACACCATATATTTT. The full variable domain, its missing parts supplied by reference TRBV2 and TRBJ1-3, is EPEVTQTPSHQVTQMGQEVILRCVPISNHLYFYWYRQILGQKVEFLVSFYNNEISEKSEIFDDQFSVERPDGSNFTLKIRSTKLEDSAMYFCASRRDRVSGNTIYFGEGSWLTVV.

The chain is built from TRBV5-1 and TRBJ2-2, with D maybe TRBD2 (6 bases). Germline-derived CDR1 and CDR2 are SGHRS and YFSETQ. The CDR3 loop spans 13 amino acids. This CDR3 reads CATGDGDTGELFF. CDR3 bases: TGCGCTACGGGAGACGGCGACACCGGGGAGCTGTTTTTT.

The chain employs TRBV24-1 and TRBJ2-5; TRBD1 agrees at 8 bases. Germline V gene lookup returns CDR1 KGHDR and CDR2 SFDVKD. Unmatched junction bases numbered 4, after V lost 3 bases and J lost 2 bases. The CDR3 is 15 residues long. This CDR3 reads CATSDPRTGQETQYF. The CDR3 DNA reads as TGTGCCACCAGTGATCCAAGGACAGGGCAAGAGACCCAGTACTTC.